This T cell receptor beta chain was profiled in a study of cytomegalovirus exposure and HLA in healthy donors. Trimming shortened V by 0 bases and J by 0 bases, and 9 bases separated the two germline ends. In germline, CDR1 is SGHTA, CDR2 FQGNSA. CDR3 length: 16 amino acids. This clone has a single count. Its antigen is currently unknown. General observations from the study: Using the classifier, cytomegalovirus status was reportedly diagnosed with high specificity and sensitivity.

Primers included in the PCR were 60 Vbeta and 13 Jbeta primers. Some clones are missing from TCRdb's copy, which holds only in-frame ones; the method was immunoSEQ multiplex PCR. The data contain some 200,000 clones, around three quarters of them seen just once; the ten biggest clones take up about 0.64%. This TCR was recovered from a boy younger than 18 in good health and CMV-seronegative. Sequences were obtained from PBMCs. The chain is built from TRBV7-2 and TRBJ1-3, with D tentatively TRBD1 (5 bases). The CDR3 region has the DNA TGTGCCAGCAGCTTAGCAGGGGTCCTCTCTGGAAACACCATATATTTT. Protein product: CASSLAGVLSGNTIYF.